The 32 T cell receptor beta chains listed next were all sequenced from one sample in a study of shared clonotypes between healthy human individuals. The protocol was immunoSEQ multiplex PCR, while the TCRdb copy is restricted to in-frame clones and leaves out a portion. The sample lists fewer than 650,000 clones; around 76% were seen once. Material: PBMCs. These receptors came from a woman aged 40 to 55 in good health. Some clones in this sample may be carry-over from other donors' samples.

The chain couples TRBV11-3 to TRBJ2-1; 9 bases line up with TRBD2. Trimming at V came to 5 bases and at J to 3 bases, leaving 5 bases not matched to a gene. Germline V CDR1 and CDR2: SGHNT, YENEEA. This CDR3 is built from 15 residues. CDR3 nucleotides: TGTGCCAGCAGCCGAAGCGGGAGGTTCTACAATGAGCAGTTCTTC. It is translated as CASSRSGRFYNEQFF.

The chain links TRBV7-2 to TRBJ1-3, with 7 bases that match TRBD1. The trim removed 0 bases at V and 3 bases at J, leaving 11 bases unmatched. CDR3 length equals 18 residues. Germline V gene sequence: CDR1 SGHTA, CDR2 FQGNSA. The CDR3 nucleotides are TGTGCCAGCAGCTTAGCTGTAGGGGGCAACTCTGGTGGAAACACCATATATTTT. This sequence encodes CASSLAVGGNSGGNTIYF.

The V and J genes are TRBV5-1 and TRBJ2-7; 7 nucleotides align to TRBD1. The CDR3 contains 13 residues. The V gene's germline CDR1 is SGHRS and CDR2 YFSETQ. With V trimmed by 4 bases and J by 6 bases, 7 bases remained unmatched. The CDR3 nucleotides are TGCGCCAGCAGCGAAGGCCCAGGGGGCGAGCAGTACTTC. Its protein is CASSEGPGGEQYF. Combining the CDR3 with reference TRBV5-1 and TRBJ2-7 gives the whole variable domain KAGVTQTPRYLIKTRGQQVTLSCSPISGHRSVSWYQQTPGQGLQFLFEYFSETQRNKGNFPGRFSGRQFSNSRSEMNVSTLELGDSALYLCASSEGPGGEQYFGPGTRLTVT.

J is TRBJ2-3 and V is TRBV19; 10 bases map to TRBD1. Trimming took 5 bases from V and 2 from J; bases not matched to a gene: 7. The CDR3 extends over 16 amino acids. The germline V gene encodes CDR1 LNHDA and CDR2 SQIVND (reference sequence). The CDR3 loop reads CASSGQGVSNTDTQYF. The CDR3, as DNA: TGTGCCAGTAGTGGACAGGGGGTGTCCAACACAGATACGCAGTATTTT.

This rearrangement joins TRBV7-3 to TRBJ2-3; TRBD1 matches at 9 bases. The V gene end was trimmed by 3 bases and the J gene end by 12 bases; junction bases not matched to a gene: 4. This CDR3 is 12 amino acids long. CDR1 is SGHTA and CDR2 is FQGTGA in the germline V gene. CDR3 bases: TGTGCCAGCAGCTTGCCGGGACAGGGACAGTATTTT. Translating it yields CASSLPGQGQYF.

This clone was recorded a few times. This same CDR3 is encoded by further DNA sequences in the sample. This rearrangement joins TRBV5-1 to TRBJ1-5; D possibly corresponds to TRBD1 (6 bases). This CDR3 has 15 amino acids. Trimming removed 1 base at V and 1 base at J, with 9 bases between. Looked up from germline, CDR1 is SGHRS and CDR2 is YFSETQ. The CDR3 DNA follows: TGCGCCAGCAGCTTGTCTGGGGGCAGCAATCAGCCCCAGCATTTT. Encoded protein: CASSLSGGSNQPQHF.

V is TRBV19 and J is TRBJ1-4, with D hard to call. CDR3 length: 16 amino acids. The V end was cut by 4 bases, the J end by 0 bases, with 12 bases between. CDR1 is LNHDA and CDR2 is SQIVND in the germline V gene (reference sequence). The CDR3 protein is CASSTVTPTTNEKLFF. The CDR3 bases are TGTGCCAGTAGTACCGTTACTCCGACAACTAATGAAAAACTGTTTTTT.

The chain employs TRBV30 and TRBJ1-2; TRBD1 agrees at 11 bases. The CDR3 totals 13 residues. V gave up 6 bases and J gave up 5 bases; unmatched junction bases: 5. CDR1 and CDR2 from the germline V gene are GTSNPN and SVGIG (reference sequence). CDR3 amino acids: CACGQGAIYGYTF. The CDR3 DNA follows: TGTGCCTGTGGACAGGGGGCGATTTATGGCTACACCTTC.

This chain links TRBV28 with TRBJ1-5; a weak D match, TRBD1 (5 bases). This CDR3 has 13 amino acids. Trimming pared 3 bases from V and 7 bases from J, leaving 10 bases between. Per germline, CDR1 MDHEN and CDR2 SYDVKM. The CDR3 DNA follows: TGTGCCAGCAGTTTGGGGACCCAACAGCCCCAGCATTTT. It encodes CASSLGTQQPQHF.

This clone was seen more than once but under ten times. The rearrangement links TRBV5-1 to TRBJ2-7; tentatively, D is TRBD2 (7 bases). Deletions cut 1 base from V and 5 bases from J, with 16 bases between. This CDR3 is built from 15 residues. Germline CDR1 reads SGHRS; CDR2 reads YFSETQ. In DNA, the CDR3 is TGCGCCAGCAGCTTGCGGGGGGCTTCGGGCCACGAGCAGTACTTC. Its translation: CASSLRGASGHEQYF.

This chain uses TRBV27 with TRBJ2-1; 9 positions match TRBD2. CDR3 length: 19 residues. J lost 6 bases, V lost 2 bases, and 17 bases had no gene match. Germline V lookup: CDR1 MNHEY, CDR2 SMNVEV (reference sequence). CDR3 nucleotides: TGTGCCAGCAGTTTACTCTTTGGGACTAGCCCTCTTCCAGTCAATGAGCAGTTCTTC. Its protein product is CASSLLFGTSPLPVNEQFF.

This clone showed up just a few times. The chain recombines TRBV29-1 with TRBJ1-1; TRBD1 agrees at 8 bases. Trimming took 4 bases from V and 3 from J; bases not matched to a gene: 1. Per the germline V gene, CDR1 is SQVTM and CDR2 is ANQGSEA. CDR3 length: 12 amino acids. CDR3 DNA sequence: TGCAGCGTTGGACAGGGGCACACTGAAGCTTTCTTT. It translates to CSVGQGHTEAFF.

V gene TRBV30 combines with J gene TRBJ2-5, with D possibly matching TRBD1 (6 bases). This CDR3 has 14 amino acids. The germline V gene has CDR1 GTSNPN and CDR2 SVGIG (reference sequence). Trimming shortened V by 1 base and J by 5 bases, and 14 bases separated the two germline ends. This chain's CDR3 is CAWSAQGPGETQYF. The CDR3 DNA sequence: TGTGCCTGGAGTGCCCAGGGGCCGGGGGAGACCCAGTACTTC.

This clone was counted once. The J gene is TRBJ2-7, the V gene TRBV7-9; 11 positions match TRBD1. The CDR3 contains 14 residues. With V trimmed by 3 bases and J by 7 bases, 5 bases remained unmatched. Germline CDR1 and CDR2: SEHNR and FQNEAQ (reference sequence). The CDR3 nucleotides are TGTGCCAGCAGCTTGGGGACAGGGGGAAGGGAGCAGTACTTC. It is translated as CASSLGTGGREQYF.

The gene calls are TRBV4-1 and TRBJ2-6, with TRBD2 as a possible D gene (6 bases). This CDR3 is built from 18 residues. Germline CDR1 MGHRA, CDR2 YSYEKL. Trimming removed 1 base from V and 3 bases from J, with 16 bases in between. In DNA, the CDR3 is TGCGCCAGCAGCCAAGGGGGACTTGCGGGAATTGGGGCCAACGTCCTGACTTTC. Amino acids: CASSQGGLAGIGANVLTF.

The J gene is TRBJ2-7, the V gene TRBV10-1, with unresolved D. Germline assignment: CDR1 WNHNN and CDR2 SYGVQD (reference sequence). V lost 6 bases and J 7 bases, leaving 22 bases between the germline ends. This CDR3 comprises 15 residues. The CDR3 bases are TGCGCCAGCAGCTACCGGACCCTCGGATTGGGTGAGCAGTACTTC. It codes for CASSYRTLGLGEQYF.

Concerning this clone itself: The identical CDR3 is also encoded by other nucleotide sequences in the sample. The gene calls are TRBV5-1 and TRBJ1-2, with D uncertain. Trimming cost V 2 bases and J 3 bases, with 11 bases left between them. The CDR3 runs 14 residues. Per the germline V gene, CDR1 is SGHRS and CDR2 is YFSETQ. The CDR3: CASSFLGGDYGYTF. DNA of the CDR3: TGCGCCAGCAGCTTCCTTGGAGGCGACTATGGCTACACCTTC.

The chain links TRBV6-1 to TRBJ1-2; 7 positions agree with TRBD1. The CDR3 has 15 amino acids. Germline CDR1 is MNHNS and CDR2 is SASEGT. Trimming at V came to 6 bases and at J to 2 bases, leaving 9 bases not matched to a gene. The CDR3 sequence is CASRIGQASNYGYTF. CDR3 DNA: TGTGCCAGCAGAATAGGACAGGCTTCCAACTATGGCTACACCTTC.

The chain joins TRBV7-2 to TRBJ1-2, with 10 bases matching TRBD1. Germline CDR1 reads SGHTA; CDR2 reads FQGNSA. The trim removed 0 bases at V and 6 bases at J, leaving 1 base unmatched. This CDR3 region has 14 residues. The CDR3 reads CASSLAGTGDGYTF. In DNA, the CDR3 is TGTGCCAGCAGCTTAGCAGGGACAGGGGATGGCTACACCTTC.

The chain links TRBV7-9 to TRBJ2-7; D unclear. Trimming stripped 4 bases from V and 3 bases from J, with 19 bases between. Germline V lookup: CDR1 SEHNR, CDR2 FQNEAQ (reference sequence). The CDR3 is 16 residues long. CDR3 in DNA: TGTGCCAGCAGCTCGTGGCAAGGAAGGGAATTCTACGAGCAGTACTTC. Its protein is CASSSWQGREFYEQYF.

CDR3 sequence (DNA): TGTGCCAGCAGCCGGACAGGTAACTACGAGCAGTACTTC. This encodes CASSRTGNYEQYF. V and J are TRBV7-9 and TRBJ2-7; 7 nucleotides align to TRBD1. After removal of 5 bases from V and 3 bases from J, the junction contained 4 bases not matched to a gene. Per the germline V gene, CDR1 is SEHNR and CDR2 is FQNEAQ (reference sequence). The CDR3 has 13 amino acids.

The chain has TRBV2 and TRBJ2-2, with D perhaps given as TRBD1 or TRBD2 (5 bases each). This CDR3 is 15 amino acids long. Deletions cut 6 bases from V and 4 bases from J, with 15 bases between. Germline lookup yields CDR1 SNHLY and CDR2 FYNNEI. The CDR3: CASRIWDGSTGELFF. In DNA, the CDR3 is TGTGCCAGCAGGATTTGGGACGGCAGCACCGGGGAGCTGTTTTTT.

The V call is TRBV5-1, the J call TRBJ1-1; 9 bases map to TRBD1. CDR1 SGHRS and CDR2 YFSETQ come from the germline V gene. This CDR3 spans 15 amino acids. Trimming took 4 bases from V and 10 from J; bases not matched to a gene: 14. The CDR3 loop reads CASSLGGTGLGLAFF. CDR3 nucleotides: TGCGCCAGCAGCCTTGGAGGGACAGGGCTGGGTCTAGCTTTCTTT.

This CDR3 is CASSLGGGRAAAETQYF. Written as DNA, the CDR3 is TGCGCCAGCAGCTTGGGTGGAGGGAGGGCGGCCGCAGAGACCCAGTACTTC. The chain joins TRBV5-1 to TRBJ2-5; 7 bases map to TRBD2. Germline-derived CDR1 and CDR2 are SGHRS and YFSETQ. The CDR3 totals 17 residues. The V and J ends lost 0 bases and 4 bases, in that order; junction bases with no gene match: 12.

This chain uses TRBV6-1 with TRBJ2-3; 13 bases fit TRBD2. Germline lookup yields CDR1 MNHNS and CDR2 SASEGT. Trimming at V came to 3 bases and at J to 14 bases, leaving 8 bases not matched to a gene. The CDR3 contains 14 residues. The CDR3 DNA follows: TGTGCCAGCAGTGAGGAGGCGACTAGCGGGAGGAGGTATTTT. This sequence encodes CASSEEATSGRRYF.

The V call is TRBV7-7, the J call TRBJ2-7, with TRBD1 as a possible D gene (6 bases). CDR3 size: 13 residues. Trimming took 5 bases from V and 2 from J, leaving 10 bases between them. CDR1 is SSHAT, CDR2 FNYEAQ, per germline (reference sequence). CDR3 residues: CASSPTGPYEQYF. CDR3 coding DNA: TGTGCCAGCAGCCCAACAGGGCCCTACGAGCAGTACTTC.

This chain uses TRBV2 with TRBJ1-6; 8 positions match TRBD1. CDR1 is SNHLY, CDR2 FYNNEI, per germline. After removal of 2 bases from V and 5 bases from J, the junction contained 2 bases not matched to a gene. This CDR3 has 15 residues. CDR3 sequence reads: CASSEWTGNNSPLHF. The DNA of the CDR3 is TGTGCCAGCAGTGAATGGACAGGGAATAATTCACCCCTCCACTTT.

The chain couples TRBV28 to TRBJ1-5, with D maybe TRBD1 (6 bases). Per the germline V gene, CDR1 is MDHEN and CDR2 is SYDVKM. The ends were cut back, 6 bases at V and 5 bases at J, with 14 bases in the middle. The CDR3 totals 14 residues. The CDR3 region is CASSLQRGDQPQHF. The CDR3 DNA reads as TGTGCCAGCAGCCTACAGAGGGGGGATCAGCCCCAGCATTTT.

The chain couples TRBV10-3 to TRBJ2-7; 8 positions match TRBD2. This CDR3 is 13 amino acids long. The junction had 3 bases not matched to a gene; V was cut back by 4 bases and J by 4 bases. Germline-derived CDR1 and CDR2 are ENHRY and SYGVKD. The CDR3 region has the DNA TGTGCCATCAGTGCGGGGGGGGTTTACGAGCAGTACTTC. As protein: CAISAGGVYEQYF.

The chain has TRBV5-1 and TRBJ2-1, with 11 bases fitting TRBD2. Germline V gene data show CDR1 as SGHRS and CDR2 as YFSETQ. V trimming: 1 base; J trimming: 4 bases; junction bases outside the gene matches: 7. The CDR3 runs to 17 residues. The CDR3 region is CASSLLLAGGKYNEQFF. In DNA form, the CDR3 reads TGCGCCAGCAGCTTGCTGCTAGCGGGAGGAAAATACAATGAGCAGTTCTTC.

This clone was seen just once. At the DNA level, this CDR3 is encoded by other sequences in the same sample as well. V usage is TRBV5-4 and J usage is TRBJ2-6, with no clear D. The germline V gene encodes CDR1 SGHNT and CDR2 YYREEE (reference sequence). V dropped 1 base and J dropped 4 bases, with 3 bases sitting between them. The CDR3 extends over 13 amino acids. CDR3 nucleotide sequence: TGTGCCAGCAGCTTGTTCGGGGCCAACGTCCTGACTTTC. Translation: CASSLFGANVLTF.

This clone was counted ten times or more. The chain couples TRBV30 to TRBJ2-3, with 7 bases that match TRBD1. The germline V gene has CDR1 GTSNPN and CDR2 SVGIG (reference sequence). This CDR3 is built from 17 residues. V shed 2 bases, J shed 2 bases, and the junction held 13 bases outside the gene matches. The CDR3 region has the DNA TGTGCCTGGAGTAGCACGACTCCGGGACAGATCACAGATACGCAGTATTTT. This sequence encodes CAWSSTTPGQITDTQYF.